These 7 T cell receptor beta chains share one sample of origin, sequenced in a study of blood T cells in healthy people across ages. Using a J-beta primer mix together with a sample-barcoded 5' primer, a second PCR was run for about 6 to 11 cycles. Via MiXCR, TCRdb re-called the 5' RACE reads, giving one row per CDR3 protein. Among 750,000 to 850,000 distinct CDR3 sequences, approximately 25% were seen once, and the ten largest hold approximately 3.7%. This sample was shared with a second study, whose subject was T cells of mothers and their children.

The specimen was blood. The source is a boy aged 5 to 17 in good health.

This clonotype showed up just a few times. The V gene is TRBV7-2, the J gene TRBJ2-2; TRBD1 matches at 8 bases. Germline trimming cut 2 bases from V and 6 bases from J; bases unmatched to any gene: 8. The CDR3 loop spans 16 amino acids. CDR1 is SGHTA and CDR2 is FQGNSA in the germline V gene. CDR3 in amino acids: CASSLLGQASPGELFF. CDR3 nucleotide sequence: TGTGCCAGCAGCTTACTGGGACAGGCTTCACCCGGGGAGCTGTTTTTT.

This clonotype was recorded at least ten times. This chain connects TRBV5-4 to TRBJ2-1; D is perhaps TRBD1 (5 bases). The germline gives CDR1 SGHNT, CDR2 YYREEE (reference sequence). The CDR3 is 13 residues long. Trimming pared 0 bases from V and 5 bases from J, leaving 6 bases between. The CDR3 DNA reads TGTGCCAGCAGCTTGGACAGGAACAATGAGCAGTTCTTC. Protein product: CASSLDRNNEQFF.

This clonotype was counted only a few times. The V and J genes are TRBV9 and TRBJ2-5; maybe TRBD1 (5 bases). Trimming stripped 4 bases from V and 2 bases from J, with 9 bases between. The CDR3 loop spans 13 amino acids. CDR1 SGDLS and CDR2 YYNGEE come from the germline V gene. This CDR3 reads CASSSRQQETQYF. For the CDR3, the DNA is TGTGCCAGCAGCTCCCGACAGCAAGAGACCCAGTACTTC.

There are a few counts of this clonotype. The gene calls are TRBV6-2 or TRBV6-3 and TRBJ2-3; perhaps TRBD1 as D (6 bases). The CDR3 length is 14 residues. V lost 7 bases, J lost 2 bases, and 13 bases lay in between. The germline gives CDR1 MNHEY, CDR2 SVGEGT. For the CDR3, the DNA is TGTGCCAGCACAGGGGTGGGGTCCACAGATACGCAGTATTTT. Translation gives CASTGVGSTDTQYF.

Only a few counts were recorded for this clonotype. The rearrangement uses TRBV11-2 and TRBJ1-4; TRBD1 might be the D (6 bases). Trimming took 5 bases from V and 6 from J, leaving 16 bases between them. The CDR3 spans 15 residues. Germline CDR1 and CDR2: SGHAT and FQNNGV. The CDR3 region is CASSPIQGRDEKLFF. CDR3 nucleotides: TGTGCCAGCAGCCCCATACAGGGTAGGGATGAAAAACTGTTTTTT.

This clonotype has just a few counts. The J gene is TRBJ1-1, the V gene TRBV6-1; the match to TRBD1 covers 8 bases. The CDR3 has 15 amino acids. The J segment lost 2 bases and the V segment lost 6 bases, leaving 8 bases of the junction unmatched. The germline CDR1 and CDR2 sequences are MNHNS and SASEGT. The CDR3 protein is CASRLDRGGNTEAFF. The CDR3 nucleotides read TGTGCCAGCAGACTCGACAGGGGCGGCAACACTGAAGCTTTCTTT.

This clonotype was seen only a few times. The rearrangement uses TRBV29-1 and TRBJ1-2, with TRBD1 identical over 8 bases. Germline-derived CDR1 and CDR2 are SQVTM and ANQGSEA. After removal of 7 bases from V and 4 bases from J, the junction contained 5 bases not matched to a gene. The CDR3 consists of 12 residues. The CDR3 DNA sequence: TGCAGCGCTCCCGACAGGGGCTATGGCTACACCTTC. Translation gives CSAPDRGYGYTF.